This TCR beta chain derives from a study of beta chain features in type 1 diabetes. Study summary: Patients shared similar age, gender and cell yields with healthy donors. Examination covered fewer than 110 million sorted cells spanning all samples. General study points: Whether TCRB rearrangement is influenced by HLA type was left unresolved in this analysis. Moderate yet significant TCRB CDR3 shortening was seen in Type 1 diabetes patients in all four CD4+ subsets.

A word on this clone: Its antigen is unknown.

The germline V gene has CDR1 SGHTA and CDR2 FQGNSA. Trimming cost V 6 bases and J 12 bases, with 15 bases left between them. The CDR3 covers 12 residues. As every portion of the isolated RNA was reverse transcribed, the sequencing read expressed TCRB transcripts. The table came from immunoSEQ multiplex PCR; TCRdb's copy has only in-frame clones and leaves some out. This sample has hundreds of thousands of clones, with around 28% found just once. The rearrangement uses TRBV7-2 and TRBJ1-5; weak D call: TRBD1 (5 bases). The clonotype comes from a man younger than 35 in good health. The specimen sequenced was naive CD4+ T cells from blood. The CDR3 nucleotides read TGTGCCAGCAGTCCGAGCCGGGGACTCCAGCATTTT. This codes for CASSPSRGLQHF.